This record covers a single TCR beta chain. The source of the sample is a study of blood T cell repertoires in COVID-19. The CDR3 totals 16 residues. With 0 bases clipped from V and 0 bases from J, the junction kept 2 bases outside the gene matches. The germline V gene has CDR1 SGDLS and CDR2 YYNGEE. Clones were sequenced by immunoSEQ multiplex PCR, and TCRdb holds only the in-frame ones, with some missing. The sample consists of a few hundred thousand clones, over 75% of them appearing once. V is TRBV9 and J is TRBJ1-3, with TRBD1 identical over 8 bases. This receptor was identified in an older woman who had recovered from COVID-19. Sequences were obtained from PBMCs or T cells enriched from blood (not recorded which). The CDR3 sequence is CASSVGTGSSGNTIYF. CDR3 DNA sequence: TGTGCCAGCAGCGTAGGGACAGGGAGCTCTGGAAACACCATATATTTT.